This TCR beta chain was sequenced for a study of CD8 T cells in Susac syndrome. Trimming removed 2 bases at V and 2 bases at J, with 11 bases between. This CDR3 spans 15 amino acids. Germline V gene lookup returns CDR1 SGHDT and CDR2 YYEEEE. The authors reverse transcribed roughly 0.5 to 1 ug RNA with random hexamers. The CDR3 of TCR beta was amplified by immunoSEQ multiplex PCR across 54 Vbeta and 13 Jbeta. A single record per CDR3 protein comes from TCRdb applying MiXCR to the immunoSEQ multiplex PCR reads. The table shows a few hundred thousand distinct CDR3 sequences, with 90% to 95% occurring only once. TCR beta from blood CD8+ and CD4+ T cells was sequenced. Negative magnetic isolation gave CD8+ and CD4+ cells; FACS enriched CD8+ TEMRA.

Sequencing used CD4+ T cells from PBMCs. The TCR originated in a human donor with multiple sclerosis. The chain combines TRBV5-6 with TRBJ1-5; D unclear. CDR3: CASSLNLDGNQPQHF. The DNA for the CDR3 is TGTGCCAGCAGCTTAAACTTGGACGGCAATCAGCCCCAGCATTTT.